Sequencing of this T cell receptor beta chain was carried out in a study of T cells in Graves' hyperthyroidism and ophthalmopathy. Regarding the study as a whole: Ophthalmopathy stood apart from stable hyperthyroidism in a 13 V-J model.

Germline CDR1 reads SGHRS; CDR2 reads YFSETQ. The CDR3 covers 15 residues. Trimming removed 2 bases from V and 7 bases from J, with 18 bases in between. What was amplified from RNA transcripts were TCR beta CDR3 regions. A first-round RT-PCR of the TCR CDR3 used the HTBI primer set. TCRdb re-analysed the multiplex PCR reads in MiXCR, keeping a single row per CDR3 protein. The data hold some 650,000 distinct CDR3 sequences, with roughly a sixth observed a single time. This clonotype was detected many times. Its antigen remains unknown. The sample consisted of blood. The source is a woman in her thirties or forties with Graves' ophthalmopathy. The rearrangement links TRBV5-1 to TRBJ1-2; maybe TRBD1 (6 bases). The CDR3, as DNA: TGCGCCAGCAGCTTACAGGGTGATATCAATGTTGGCTACACCTTC. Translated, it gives CASSLQGDINVGYTF. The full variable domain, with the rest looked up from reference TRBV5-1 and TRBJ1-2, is KAGVTQTPRYLIKTRGQQVTLSCSPISGHRSVSWYQQTPGQGLQFLFEYFSETQRNKGNFPGRFSGRQFSNSRSEMNVSTLELGDSALYLCASSLQGDINVGYTFGSGTRLTVV.